This TCR beta chain was profiled in a study of Ad26.COV2.S vaccination and SARS-CoV-2 variants. Findings and caveats of the study: Compared with placebo recipients, vaccine recipients had higher spike-specific TCR breadth.

As for treatment: approximately 18 received Ad26.COV2.S at low or high dose, single or two shots; 5 received placebo; per-sample allocation not given. Material that was analyzed had been drawn on day 63 after the first vaccine or placebo injection. The germline gives CDR1 LNHNV, CDR2 YYDKDF (reference sequence). V gave up 9 bases and J gave up 8 bases, with 14 bases separating them. The CDR3 is 11 amino acids. Regarding this clone: Its specificity is not known.

Sequencing used immunoSEQ multiplex PCR; TCRdb keeps in-frame clones, though not all of them. The table shows around 320,000 clones, with approximately 86% occurring only once. The receptor comes from a person aged 18-65 years who received the Ad26.COV2.S COVID-19 vaccine or a placebo. The starting material was peripheral blood, obtained in a trial of Ad26.COV2.S vaccine versus placebo. This chain joins TRBV15 and TRBJ2-7; possible D gene TRBD2, 6 bases. In nucleotides, the CDR3 is TGTGCCACTTCGCGGGGTACTCAGCAGTACTTC. It codes for CATSRGTQQYF.